What follows are 30 T cell receptor beta chains derived from one specimen sequenced in a study of CXCR3-negative and CXCR3-positive naive CD8 T cells. UMI-labeled 5' RACE TRB cDNA libraries were prepared from the cells. Reprocessing the 5' RACE reads, TCRdb reports a single entry for every CDR3 protein and omits DNA. This sample contains about 130,000 distinct CDR3 sequences. Sequencing input: naive CXCR3- CD8+ T cells from blood. Specified subset: CD45RO-CCR7+CD27+CD95- naive CD8+ T cells lacking CXCR3 (TNR3-). The receptors were sampled from a human donor in good health. Some clones in this sample may be carry-over from other donors' samples.

The chain links TRBV6-5 to TRBJ2-1; lacking DNA, the TRBD1 call made by TCRdb goes unchecked. Germline CDR1 and CDR2: MNHEY and SVGAGI. The CDR3 runs 17 residues. CDR3 amino acids: CASSYFWGTGGNNEQFF.

The chain is built from TRBV29-1 and TRBJ1-1; TCRdb lists TRBD1, though no DNA is available to test this call. Germline V gene data show CDR1 as SQVTM and CDR2 as ANQGSEA. This CDR3 spans 11 amino acids. CDR3 sequence: CSVARDTEAFF.

The J gene is TRBJ1-5, the V gene TRBV4-3. Germline-derived CDR1 and CDR2 are LGHNA and YSLEER. The CDR3 has 15 amino acids. CDR3 amino acids: CASSQAIYSNQPQHF.

The chain has TRBV29-1 and TRBJ2-7; TCRdb selects TRBD1, and the lack of DNA leaves this call unchecked. The CDR3 has 14 residues. Germline V gene lookup returns CDR1 SQVTM and CDR2 ANQGSEA. CDR3 sequence: CSVRIRGDSYEQYF.

J is TRBJ2-2 and V is TRBV20-1; the D call of TRBD2 rests on TCRdb alone, since no DNA is present to check it. CDR1 DFQATT and CDR2 SNEGSKA come from the germline V gene (reference sequence). The CDR3 sequence is 17 residues long. Here the CDR3 reads CSARRPEGLLNTGELFF.

The chain has TRBV2 and TRBJ2-7. This CDR3 spans 12 amino acids. Germline V gives CDR1 SNHLY, CDR2 FYNNEI. This chain's CDR3 is CASSGNEYEQYF.

The chain couples TRBV24-1 to TRBJ2-1; checking the TCRdb D call of TRBD1 is not possible without DNA. Germline V gives CDR1 KGHDR, CDR2 SFDVKD. This CDR3 has 17 residues. CDR3 loop: CATSDFVQGPNDNEQFF.

This chain uses TRBV29-1 with TRBJ2-5; there is no DNA to check the TCRdb D call of TRBD2. Germline assignment: CDR1 SQVTM and CDR2 ANQGSEA. The CDR3 contains 16 residues. The CDR3 here is CSVEDEGLASQETQYF.

This rearrangement joins TRBV14 to TRBJ1-2; TCRdb's D call, TRBD1, is unchecked because there is no DNA. Germline CDR1 reads SGHDN; CDR2 reads FVKESK. The CDR3 sequence is 17 residues long. CDR3 protein: CASSPTLVQAFDYGYTF.

This chain links TRBV7-2 with TRBJ2-7; TCRdb selects TRBD2, and the lack of DNA leaves this call unchecked. The CDR3 contains 13 residues. The germline CDR1 and CDR2 sequences are SGHTA and FQGNSA. CDR3 amino acids: CASRGGGTYEQYF.

The chain is built from TRBV12-3 or TRBV12-4 and TRBJ2-3; the TCRdb D gene call, TRBD1, has no DNA to confirm it. This CDR3 contains 15 residues. Here the CDR3 reads CASCYPGQGPDTQYF.

This sequence joins TRBV4-3 and TRBJ2-1; TCRdb outputs TRBD2, but without DNA this stays unchecked. This CDR3 has 18 amino acids. The V gene's germline CDR1 is LGHNA and CDR2 YSLEER. CDR3: CASSQDRSRLAGYNEQFF.

The rearrangement links TRBV20-1 to TRBJ2-5; the TRBD2 assignment by TCRdb is unverifiable without DNA. In germline, CDR1 is DFQATT, CDR2 SNEGSKA (reference sequence). This CDR3 has 15 residues. The CDR3 loop reads CSARGVIPAQETQYF.

The chain uses TRBV6-5 and TRBJ2-2; TCRdb picks TRBD1, but there is no DNA to check that call. The germline gives CDR1 MNHEY, CDR2 SVGAGI. The CDR3 is made up of 16 amino acids. The CDR3: CASSPRYQENTGELFF.

The gene calls are TRBV7-2 and TRBJ2-7; lacking DNA, the TRBD2 call made by TCRdb goes unchecked. The CDR3 is made up of 15 amino acids. The germline V gene has CDR1 SGHTA and CDR2 FQGNSA. This CDR3 reads CASSDRTSGTSEQYF.

V and J are TRBV24-1 and TRBJ2-5. Germline V gene data show CDR1 as KGHDR and CDR2 as SFDVKD. This CDR3 has 11 amino acids. The chain's CDR3 is CATSDTETQYF.

The chain couples TRBV29-1 to TRBJ2-5; TCRdb calls TRBD1, which cannot be checked without DNA. CDR3 length: 14 amino acids. CDR1 SQVTM and CDR2 ANQGSEA come from the germline V gene. Here the CDR3 reads CSGDPTGLQETQYF.

The gene calls are TRBV6-2 or TRBV6-3 and TRBJ2-1. The CDR3 runs 13 residues. The germline gives CDR1 MNHEY, CDR2 SVGEGT. The CDR3 reads CASRPPADNEQFF.

This chain connects TRBV11-2 to TRBJ2-7; TCRdb reports TRBD1, a call that lacks DNA to check it against. Germline CDR1 and CDR2: SGHAT and FQNNGV. The CDR3 has 14 amino acids. CDR3 residues: CASSLGDSTYEQYF. Variable domain in full (rest from reference TRBV11-2 and TRBJ2-7): EAGVAQSPRYKIIEKRQSVAFWCNPISGHATLYWYQQILGQGPKLLIQFQNNGVVDDSQLPKDRFSAERLKGVDSTLKIQPAKLEDSAVYLCASSLGDSTYEQYFGPGTRLTVT.

J is TRBJ2-7 and V is TRBV7-2; the D gene TCRdb calls, TRBD2, cannot be checked with no DNA. There are 12 residues in the CDR3. Germline V gene data show CDR1 as SGHTA and CDR2 as FQGNSA. CDR3 in amino acids: CASSLGGSEQYF.

The CDR3 spells CASSFTTQDFRPYEQYF. This chain uses TRBV7-9 with TRBJ2-7; the TCRdb call, TRBD1, lacks DNA for checking. The V gene's germline CDR1 is SEHNR and CDR2 FQNEAQ (reference sequence). This CDR3 has 17 residues.

V gene TRBV7-9 combines with J gene TRBJ2-7. CDR3 length: 15 residues. The germline CDR1 and CDR2 sequences are SEHNR and FQNEAQ (reference sequence). The CDR3 is CASSQAHGLTYEQYF.

This chain connects TRBV28 to TRBJ1-1. CDR3 length equals 13 residues. The germline V gene encodes CDR1 MDHEN and CDR2 SYDVKM. The CDR3 sequence: CASSAGPNTEAFF.

This chain links TRBV2 with TRBJ1-4; TCRdb outputs TRBD1, but without DNA this stays unchecked. This CDR3 spans 12 amino acids. Germline V gives CDR1 SNHLY, CDR2 FYNNEI. CDR3 sequence reads: CASYGQGEKLFF.

This sequence joins TRBV29-1 and TRBJ2-3; the D call of TRBD2 rests on TCRdb alone, since no DNA is present to check it. The germline gives CDR1 SQVTM, CDR2 ANQGSEA. CDR3 length equals 16 residues. CDR3 sequence: CSVGPSSQLDTDTQYF.

This sequence joins TRBV12-3 or TRBV12-4 and TRBJ2-7; the TCRdb D gene call, TRBD2, has no DNA to confirm it. The CDR3 loop spans 13 amino acids. This chain's CDR3 is CASSWDLTYEQYF.

The genes are TRBV16 and TRBJ2-1; TCRdb proposes TRBD1, but this gene call is untestable without DNA. This CDR3 has 17 residues. Per germline, CDR1 KGHSY and CDR2 FQNENV. The CDR3 loop reads CASSQSTGVSSYNEQFF. Variable domain in full (rest from reference TRBV16 and TRBJ2-1): GEEVAQTPKHLVRGEGQKAKLYCAPIKGHSYVFWYQQVLKNEFKFLISFQNENVFDETGMPKERFSAKCLPNSPCSLEIQATKLEDSAVYFCASSQSTGVSSYNEQFFGPGTRLTVL.

V gene TRBV29-1 combines with J gene TRBJ2-5; no DNA is available, so the TRBD2 call from TCRdb remains unchecked. The CDR3 is 15 amino acids. Germline V gene lookup returns CDR1 SQVTM and CDR2 ANQGSEA. Here the CDR3 reads CSVGTGGSRRETQYF.

V gene TRBV19 combines with J gene TRBJ2-1; TCRdb's D gene call, TRBD2, goes unchecked for lack of DNA. Germline V gene lookup returns CDR1 LNHDA and CDR2 SQIVND (reference sequence). There are 18 residues in the CDR3. This CDR3 is CASSIDSGGAILYNEQFF.

The J gene is TRBJ2-5, the V gene TRBV5-1. CDR1 is SGHRS, CDR2 YFSETQ, per germline. The CDR3 is made up of 15 amino acids. The chain's CDR3 is CASSLASTAQETQYF.